The rows below give T cell receptor beta chains drawn from one sample of a study of blood T cell repertoires in COVID-19. Using immunoSEQ multiplex PCR, the repertoire was profiled, and TCRdb retains in-frame clones only, with some absent. The data hold some 250,000 clones, with around nine tenths observed a single time. Sequenced input: peripheral blood. These receptors all come from a woman between 40 and 55 years old who had recovered from COVID-19. Both conserved end residues are part of each CDR3. Fields, in order: V gene, D gene, clone size, J gene, CDR3 protein, CDR3 DNA. The D gene is left open where the match is weak. Size is stated for part of the rows, as once, few or many counts, or as a class when the clone is expanded.

v_call: TRBV2
d_call: -
clone_size: -
j_call: TRBJ2-4
cdr3_aa: CASRLLAKNIQYF
cdr3_nt: TGTGCCAGCAGACTGCTAGCCAAAAACATTCAGTACTTC

v_call: TRBV24-1
d_call: TRBD1
clone_size: -
j_call: TRBJ1-5
cdr3_aa: CATSDSDRGRFQPQHF
cdr3_nt: TGTGCCACCAGTGATTCGGACAGGGGGCGCTTTCAGCCCCAGCATTTT

v_call: TRBV18
d_call: TRBD1
clone_size: -
j_call: TRBJ2-3
cdr3_aa: CASSTSYRDSSTDTQYF
cdr3_nt: TGTGCCAGCTCAACATCTTACCGGGACAGCAGCACAGATACGCAGTATTTT

v_call: TRBV28
d_call: -
clone_size: -
j_call: TRBJ2-1
cdr3_aa: CASSFVRVGPYNEQFF
cdr3_nt: TGTGCCAGCAGTTTTGTCAGGGTCGGACCATACAATGAGCAGTTCTTC

v_call: TRBV4-1
d_call: TRBD2
clone_size: -
j_call: TRBJ2-7
cdr3_aa: CASSQVGLGEQYF
cdr3_nt: TGCGCCAGCAGCCAAGTGGGACTAGGCGAGCAGTACTTC

v_call: TRBV18
d_call: TRBD1
clone_size: few
j_call: TRBJ1-1
cdr3_aa: CASSQRQGSTEAFF
cdr3_nt: TGTGCCAGCTCACAAAGACAGGGCAGCACTGAAGCTTTCTTT

v_call: TRBV5-1
d_call: TRBD1
clone_size: once
j_call: TRBJ2-7
cdr3_aa: CASSPSTGAYEQYF
cdr3_nt: TGCGCCAGCAGCCCTTCGACAGGGGCCTACGAGCAGTACTTC

v_call: TRBV12-5
d_call: -
clone_size: -
j_call: TRBJ1-1
cdr3_aa: CASGLVTGGKAFF
cdr3_nt: TGTGCTAGTGGTTTGGTAACCGGAGGGAAAGCTTTCTTT

v_call: TRBV9
d_call: -
clone_size: -
j_call: TRBJ1-1
cdr3_aa: CASSVGRVNTEAFF
cdr3_nt: TGTGCCAGCAGCGTTGGCAGGGTGAACACTGAAGCTTTCTTT

v_call: TRBV19
d_call: -
clone_size: once
j_call: TRBJ1-6
cdr3_aa: CASSPPVDSPLHF
cdr3_nt: TGTGCCAGTAGTCCCCCGGTGGATTCACCCCTCCACTTT

v_call: TRBV5-6
d_call: -
clone_size: -
j_call: TRBJ1-5
cdr3_aa: CASSGGAAHQPQHF
cdr3_nt: TGTGCCAGCAGCGGGGGCGCCGCCCATCAGCCCCAGCATTTT

v_call: TRBV5-1
d_call: TRBD1
clone_size: once
j_call: TRBJ2-5
cdr3_aa: CASSPGTGGLETQYF
cdr3_nt: TGCGCCAGCAGCCCAGGGACAGGGGGCTTGGAGACCCAGTACTTC

v_call: TRBV28
d_call: -
clone_size: once
j_call: TRBJ1-2
cdr3_aa: CASSYPTVDYGYTF
cdr3_nt: TGTGCCAGCAGTTACCCGACAGTAGACTATGGCTACACCTTC

v_call: TRBV28
d_call: -
clone_size: once
j_call: TRBJ1-2
cdr3_aa: CASSSPGGLYGYTF
cdr3_nt: TGTGCCAGCAGTTCCCCCGGGGGGCTTTATGGCTACACCTTC

v_call: TRBV5-1
d_call: TRBD1
clone_size: once
j_call: TRBJ1-2
cdr3_aa: CASSLGDRGRSGYTF
cdr3_nt: TGCGCCAGCAGCTTGGGGGACAGGGGGCGAAGTGGCTACACCTTC

v_call: TRBV7-9
d_call: -
clone_size: -
j_call: TRBJ1-3
cdr3_aa: CASSLVAGTGNTIYF
cdr3_nt: TGTGCCAGCAGCTTAGTTGCGGGGACTGGAAACACCATATATTTT

v_call: TRBV6-2/TRBV6-3
d_call: -
clone_size: -
j_call: TRBJ1-1
cdr3_aa: CASSPSHGGGAFF
cdr3_nt: TGTGCCAGCAGTCCCTCCCATGGGGGAGGCGCTTTCTTT

v_call: TRBV19
d_call: TRBD2
clone_size: -
j_call: TRBJ2-1
cdr3_aa: CASSRLAGGNNEQFF
cdr3_nt: TGTGCCAGTAGCCGACTAGCGGGAGGTAACAATGAGCAGTTCTTC

v_call: TRBV2
d_call: -
clone_size: -
j_call: TRBJ1-1
cdr3_aa: CASSEGGGGRRSIEAFF
cdr3_nt: TGTGCCAGCAGTGAAGGGGGCGGAGGGCGGAGGTCAATTGAAGCTTTCTTT

v_call: TRBV30
d_call: TRBD1
clone_size: -
j_call: TRBJ1-1
cdr3_aa: CAWSRTGWGTEAFF
cdr3_nt: TGTGCCTGGAGCCGGACAGGGTGGGGCACTGAAGCTTTCTTT

v_call: TRBV18
d_call: -
clone_size: once
j_call: TRBJ1-3
cdr3_aa: CASSRPGALSGNTIYF
cdr3_nt: TGTGCCAGCTCACGGCCAGGGGCCCTCTCTGGAAACACCATATATTTT

v_call: TRBV9
d_call: -
clone_size: few
j_call: TRBJ1-5
cdr3_aa: CASSRGAGTSNQPQHF
cdr3_nt: TGTGCCAGCAGCCGGGGGGCGGGAACTAGCAATCAGCCCCAGCATTTT

v_call: TRBV7-2
d_call: TRBD2
clone_size: -
j_call: TRBJ2-1
cdr3_aa: CASSPGLAGSNEQFF
cdr3_nt: TGTGCCAGCAGCCCGGGACTAGCGGGTTCTAATGAGCAGTTCTTC

v_call: TRBV29-1
d_call: TRBD2
clone_size: -
j_call: TRBJ2-1
cdr3_aa: CSTGTSGYNEQFF
cdr3_nt: TGCAGCACCGGGACTAGCGGCTACAATGAGCAGTTCTTC

v_call: TRBV23-1
d_call: -
clone_size: -
j_call: TRBJ2-5
cdr3_aa: CASSQSGRGTQETQYF
cdr3_nt: TGCGCCAGCAGTCAATCTGGCAGGGGCACCCAAGAGACCCAGTACTTC

v_call: TRBV7-2
d_call: TRBD1
clone_size: -
j_call: TRBJ2-1
cdr3_aa: CASSLAGGAYNEQFF
cdr3_nt: TGTGCCAGCAGCTTAGCAGGGGGCGCCTACAATGAGCAGTTCTTC

v_call: TRBV5-1
d_call: TRBD2
clone_size: -
j_call: TRBJ2-7
cdr3_aa: CASSPPGLAGTYEQYF
cdr3_nt: TGCGCCAGCAGCCCACCGGGGCTAGCGGGGACATACGAGCAGTACTTC

v_call: TRBV11-3
d_call: TRBD2
clone_size: -
j_call: TRBJ2-5
cdr3_aa: CASSSRGGDQETQYF
cdr3_nt: TGTGCCAGCAGCTCCCGGGGGGGGGACCAAGAGACCCAGTACTTC

v_call: TRBV7-6
d_call: -
clone_size: -
j_call: TRBJ2-1
cdr3_aa: CASSLGVEQFF
cdr3_nt: TGTGCCAGCAGCTTAGGAGTTGAGCAGTTCTTC

v_call: TRBV12-3/TRBV12-4
d_call: -
clone_size: -
j_call: TRBJ1-2
cdr3_aa: CASSAGQSYGYTF
cdr3_nt: TGTGCCAGCAGCGCCGGACAGTCCTATGGCTACACCTTC

v_call: TRBV6-5
d_call: TRBD2
clone_size: -
j_call: TRBJ2-1
cdr3_aa: CASSYSGSGYNEQFF
cdr3_nt: TGTGCCAGCAGTTACTCGGGTAGCGGGTACAATGAGCAGTTCTTC

v_call: TRBV4-3
d_call: -
clone_size: -
j_call: TRBJ1-2
cdr3_aa: CASSQDTGYGYTF
cdr3_nt: TGCGCCAGCAGCCAAGATACAGGTTATGGCTACACCTTC

v_call: TRBV29-1
d_call: -
clone_size: -
j_call: TRBJ2-5
cdr3_aa: CSVDVAQGETQYF
cdr3_nt: TGCAGCGTTGATGTGGCCCAGGGGGAGACCCAGTACTTC

v_call: TRBV6-6
d_call: -
clone_size: -
j_call: TRBJ2-1
cdr3_aa: CASSFRYNEQFF
cdr3_nt: TGTGCCAGCAGTTTCCGGTACAATGAGCAGTTCTTC

v_call: TRBV3-1/TRBV3-2
d_call: -
clone_size: -
j_call: TRBJ1-3
cdr3_aa: CASGGGSLSGNTIYF
cdr3_nt: TGTGCCAGCGGTGGGGGGTCCCTCTCTGGAAACACCATATATTTT

v_call: TRBV7-2
d_call: -
clone_size: few
j_call: TRBJ1-5
cdr3_aa: CASGWGGPSNQPQHF
cdr3_nt: TGTGCCAGCGGATGGGGGGGACCAAGCAATCAGCCCCAGCATTTT

v_call: TRBV7-3
d_call: -
clone_size: -
j_call: TRBJ2-7
cdr3_aa: CASSLGRFEQYF
cdr3_nt: TGTGCCAGCAGCTTGGGCCGCTTCGAGCAGTACTTC

v_call: TRBV11-3
d_call: TRBD1
clone_size: once
j_call: TRBJ1-1
cdr3_aa: CASSLDDRAEAFF
cdr3_nt: TGTGCCAGCAGCTTAGACGACAGGGCGGAAGCTTTCTTT

v_call: TRBV2
d_call: -
clone_size: -
j_call: TRBJ2-5
cdr3_aa: CASTQRLAYQETQYF
cdr3_nt: TGTGCCAGCACTCAGCGGCTAGCGTACCAAGAGACCCAGTACTTC

v_call: TRBV6-2/TRBV6-3
d_call: -
clone_size: -
j_call: TRBJ1-1
cdr3_aa: CASTPDRNTEAFF
cdr3_nt: TGTGCCAGCACCCCGGACAGGAACACTGAAGCTTTCTTT

v_call: TRBV24-1
d_call: TRBD1
clone_size: -
j_call: TRBJ1-2
cdr3_aa: CATSDPGQGAYGYTF
cdr3_nt: TGTGCCACCAGTGACCCCGGACAGGGCGCCTATGGCTACACCTTC